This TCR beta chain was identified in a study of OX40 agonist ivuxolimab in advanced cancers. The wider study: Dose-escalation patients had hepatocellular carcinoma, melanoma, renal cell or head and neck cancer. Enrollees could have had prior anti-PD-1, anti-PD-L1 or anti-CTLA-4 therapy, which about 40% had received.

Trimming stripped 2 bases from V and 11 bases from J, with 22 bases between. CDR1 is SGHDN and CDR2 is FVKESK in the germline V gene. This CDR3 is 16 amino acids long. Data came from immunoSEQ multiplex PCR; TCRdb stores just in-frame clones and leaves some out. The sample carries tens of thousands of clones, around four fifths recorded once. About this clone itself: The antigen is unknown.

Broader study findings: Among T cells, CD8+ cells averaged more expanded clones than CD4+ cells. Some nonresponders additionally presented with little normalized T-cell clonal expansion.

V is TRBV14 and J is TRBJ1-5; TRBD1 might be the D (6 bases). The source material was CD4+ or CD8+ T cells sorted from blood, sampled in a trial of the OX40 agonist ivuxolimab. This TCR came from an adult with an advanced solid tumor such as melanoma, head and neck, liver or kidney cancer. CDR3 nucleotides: TGTGCCAGCAGCCAAACGGTGGGGGCTTGGGAGGGAACCCAGCATTTT. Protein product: CASSQTVGAWEGTQHF.